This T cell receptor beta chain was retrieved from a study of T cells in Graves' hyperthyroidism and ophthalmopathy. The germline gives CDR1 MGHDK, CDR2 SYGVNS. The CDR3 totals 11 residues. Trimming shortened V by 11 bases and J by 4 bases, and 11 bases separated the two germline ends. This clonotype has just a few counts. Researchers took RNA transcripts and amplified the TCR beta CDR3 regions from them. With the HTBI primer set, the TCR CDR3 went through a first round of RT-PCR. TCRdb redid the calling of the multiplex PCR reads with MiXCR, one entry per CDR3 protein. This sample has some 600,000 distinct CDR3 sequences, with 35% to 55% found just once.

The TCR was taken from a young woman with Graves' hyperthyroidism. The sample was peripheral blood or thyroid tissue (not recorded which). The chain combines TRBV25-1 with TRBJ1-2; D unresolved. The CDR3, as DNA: TGTGCCGGTAGTGATAGCTATGGCTACACCTTC. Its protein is CAGSDSYGYTF.